The 20 T cell receptor beta chains listed next were all sequenced from one sample in a study of blood T cell repertoires in COVID-19 (dated by TCRdb to about 2020). Preparation of the library involved the immunoSEQ multiplex PCR assay. Sourced from immuneACCESS, this table was stored by TCRdb with only in-frame sequences that have V and J called. A share of the clones is absent; for the studies checked, an unresolved V gene accounts for under half, and the remainder has no known explanation. This sample lists some 380,000 clones; roughly 86% were detected once. Of the sample, 1% to 1.5% is held by the ten largest clones. Sequencing was carried out using PBMCs or T cells enriched from blood (not recorded which). The receptors here all came from a man aged 25 to 40 who had recovered from COVID-19.

The rearrangement uses TRBV5-1 and TRBJ2-5; TRBD1 might be the D (7 bases). The CDR3 covers 15 residues. The V gene's germline CDR1 is SGHRS and CDR2 YFSETQ. V dropped 7 bases and J dropped 1 base, with 17 bases sitting between them. CDR3 DNA: TGCGCCAGCTATCTGAACCAGGGGGGCCAAGAGACCCAGTACTTC. Its protein is CASYLNQGGQETQYF.

The chain couples TRBV29-1 to TRBJ2-1; D remains ambiguous. Germline-derived CDR1 and CDR2 are SQVTM and ANQGSEA. Trimming left V 2 bases short and J 4 bases short, with 9 bases between. The CDR3 totals 13 residues. The chain's CDR3 is CSVESAAYNEQFF. CDR3 nucleotide sequence: TGCAGCGTTGAATCGGCGGCATACAATGAGCAGTTCTTC.

This chain joins TRBV2 and TRBJ2-7; 7 positions agree with TRBD1. The J segment lost 5 bases and the V segment lost 5 bases, leaving 6 bases of the junction unmatched. Germline CDR1 reads SNHLY; CDR2 reads FYNNEI. This CDR3 is built from 13 residues. Written as DNA, the CDR3 is TGTGCCAGCAGTTTACAGGGGAGCCACGAGCAGTACTTC. As protein: CASSLQGSHEQYF.

The J gene is TRBJ1-5, the V gene TRBV6-2 or TRBV6-3, with TRBD1 matching over 7 bases. The length of the CDR3 is 14 residues. The J segment lost 6 bases and the V segment lost 5 bases, leaving 7 bases of the junction unmatched. Germline CDR1 and CDR2: MNHEY and SVGEGT. The CDR3 region has the DNA TGTGCCAGCAGTATACAGGGGTTCGGTCAGCCCCAGCATTTT. Its translation is CASSIQGFGQPQHF.

The chain has TRBV4-1 and TRBJ2-7; D may be TRBD1 (5 bases). Trimming shortened V by 1 base and J by 13 bases, and 11 bases separated the two germline ends. The CDR3 covers 11 residues. Germline CDR1 is MGHRA and CDR2 is YSYEKL. The CDR3 reads CASSQGLGHYF. The CDR3 DNA reads TGCGCCAGCAGCCAAGGCCTCGGACACTACTTC.

The rearrangement uses TRBV6-2 or TRBV6-3 and TRBJ2-1; 12 nucleotides line up with TRBD2. Germline CDR1 reads MNHEY; CDR2 reads SVGEGT. The V segment lost 5 bases and the J segment 7 bases; nucleotides outside the gene matches: 6. This CDR3 comprises 15 residues. CDR3 amino acids: CASSDTSGGLNEQFF. Here the CDR3 DNA reads TGTGCCAGCAGTGATACTAGCGGGGGGCTTAATGAGCAGTTCTTC.

The V and J genes are TRBV29-1 and TRBJ2-2; D gene uncertain. Germline V gene data show CDR1 as SQVTM and CDR2 as ANQGSEA. V lost 3 bases to trimming and J lost 1 base, with 9 bases between them. The CDR3 runs to 14 residues. The CDR3 reads CSVEVRRNTGELFF. The CDR3 DNA is TGCAGCGTTGAGGTTCGGAGGAACACCGGGGAGCTGTTTTTT.

The chain joins TRBV14 to TRBJ2-2; D remains ambiguous. Between the trimmed V and J ends, which lost 0 bases and 1 base, there was a span of 6 bases. This CDR3 contains 15 residues. Per the germline V gene, CDR1 is SGHDN and CDR2 is FVKESK. The CDR3 is CASSQEIRNTGELFF. For the CDR3, the DNA is TGTGCCAGCAGCCAAGAGATCAGGAACACCGGGGAGCTGTTTTTT.

CDR3 coding DNA: TGTGCCAGCGGGGGGATCGCAACTAATGAAAAACTGTTTTTT. This codes for CASGGIATNEKLFF. The V and J genes are TRBV4-2 and TRBJ1-4; possible D gene TRBD1, 5 bases. The CDR3 totals 14 residues. Per germline, CDR1 LGHNA and CDR2 YNFKEQ. V lost 8 bases and J lost 0, with 10 bases in between.

The chain joins TRBV9 to TRBJ2-3, with a possible D match to TRBD2 (7 bases). This CDR3 spans 14 amino acids. Germline V gene data show CDR1 as SGDLS and CDR2 as YYNGEE. V lost 6 bases and J lost 3, with 14 bases in between. CDR3 nucleotides: TGTGCCAGCACACAAGGGGGGGCGACAGATACGCAGTATTTT. Its translation is CASTQGGATDTQYF.

The genes are TRBV30 and TRBJ2-4; perhaps TRBD2 as D (6 bases). There are 14 residues in the CDR3. Trimming took 2 bases from V and 3 from J, leaving 11 bases between them. The germline V gene encodes CDR1 GTSNPN and CDR2 SVGIG (reference sequence). This chain's CDR3 is CAWSPGGGKNIQYF. CDR3 DNA: TGTGCCTGGAGTCCCGGGGGAGGCAAAAACATTCAGTACTTC.

The chain employs TRBV5-4 and TRBJ2-3; D remains unclear. V lost 4 bases and J 9 bases, leaving 15 bases between the germline ends. The CDR3 has 13 amino acids. The germline V gene encodes CDR1 SGHNT and CDR2 YYREEE (reference sequence). The CDR3, as DNA: TGTGCCAGCAGCAGCCGTTTCGTATCCACGCAGTATTTT. It encodes CASSSRFVSTQYF.

This chain joins TRBV10-3 and TRBJ1-1, with a weak D call TRBD1 (5 bases). CDR3 size: 13 residues. V was cut by 6 bases and J by 4 bases, with 12 bases left in between. Germline V gene data show CDR1 as ENHRY and CDR2 as SYGVKD. CDR3 protein: CAIRVGGSTEAFF. Here the CDR3 DNA reads TGTGCCATCAGGGTCGGGGGGAGCACTGAAGCTTTCTTT.

This sequence joins TRBV4-3 and TRBJ1-3; weak D call: TRBD1 (6 bases). CDR1 is LGHNA, CDR2 YSLEER, per germline. Trimming shortened V by 4 bases and J by 4 bases, and 17 bases separated the two germline ends. CDR3 size: 16 residues. The CDR3 DNA is TGCGCCAGCAGCCCCTACGGCCGGGGGGCGGGAAACACCATATATTTT. Translated: CASSPYGRGAGNTIYF.

The table lists this clone with a few counts. The chain employs TRBV6-5 and TRBJ1-2, with 12 bases fitting TRBD1. The CDR3 runs 15 residues. V was pared by 5 bases and J by 8 bases, with 9 bases of the junction left unmatched. Germline V lookup: CDR1 MNHEY, CDR2 SVGAGI. CDR3 sequence reads: CASSPPGQGAKGYTF. CDR3 coding DNA: TGTGCCAGCAGTCCGCCGGGACAGGGGGCGAAGGGCTACACCTTC.

The rearrangement uses TRBV19 and TRBJ1-6; tentative D call: TRBD1 (5 bases). The CDR3 has 16 residues. V was shortened by 7 bases and J by 10 bases, with 23 bases between the two germline ends. Germline CDR1 and CDR2: LNHDA and SQIVND (reference sequence). CDR3 in DNA: TGTGCCAGTACCACCTCCCTCCGGGACTCTACCTCACCCCTCCACTTT. It encodes CASTTSLRDSTSPLHF.

The chain links TRBV7-8 to TRBJ1-5; D gene unclear. The CDR3 extends over 16 amino acids. The V end lost 5 bases, the J end lost 0 bases, and 14 bases lay between the germline ends. Per germline, CDR1 SGHVS and CDR2 FQNEAQ. The CDR3 bases are TGTGCCAGCAGCCCTCCCCCTATCGGTAGCAATCAGCCCCAGCATTTT. This translates into CASSPPPIGSNQPQHF.

The chain has TRBV3-1 (or the pseudogene TRBV3-2) and TRBJ2-7; 8 bases are shared with TRBD1. The CDR3 runs 15 residues. Germline CDR1 reads LGHDT; CDR2 reads YNNKEL (reference sequence). The V gene end was trimmed by 4 bases and the J gene end by 4 bases; junction bases not matched to a gene: 9. As DNA, the CDR3 is TGTGCCAGCAGCCCCTTCCCAGGGGGCGGTTACGAGCAGTACTTC. It encodes CASSPFPGGGYEQYF.

The V gene is TRBV25-1, the J gene TRBJ1-2, with 8 bases identical to TRBD1. CDR3 length: 14 amino acids. Germline lookup yields CDR1 MGHDK and CDR2 SYGVNS. Unmatched junction bases numbered 11, after V lost 6 bases and J lost 8 bases. The CDR3 coding sequence is TGTGCCAGCAGCTTTTCCGGGACAGGCAAGGGCTACACCTTC. It translates to CASSFSGTGKGYTF.

The chain is built from TRBV12-3 or TRBV12-4 and TRBJ1-2; D is undetermined. V lost 3 bases and J lost 7, with 9 bases in between. The length of the CDR3 is 12 residues. The CDR3 reads CASSFTGSGYTF. DNA of the CDR3: TGTGCCAGCAGTTTCACCGGGAGTGGCTACACCTTC.